The clone carrying this TCR beta chain appeared once. The CDR3 is 13 residues long. From germline, CDR1 is SNHLY and CDR2 FYNNEI. Trimming took 7 bases from V and 6 from J, leaving 13 bases between them. This sample is drawn from a study of blood T cell repertoires in COVID-19. In the study overall: The United States, Italy and Spain supplied acute and convalescent COVID-19 samples. T cells, B-cell-depleted T cells, or PBMCs provided the cDNA or gDNA that served as material.

While infection was still active, Seattle patients were enrolled and then followed longitudinally. Per the authors' pipeline: Using reference gene primer amplification, nucleated cell counts were estimated. Generated by immunoSEQ multiplex PCR, the TCRdb table keeps only in-frame clones and is missing some. V, J and clone size are those of that table, while D and trimming were read from the DNA. In the table there are some 450,000 clones, over 85% of which are singletons. The source of this sequence is a man younger than 35 with COVID-19, enrolled during active disease. The chain couples TRBV2 to TRBJ1-5; a weak D match, TRBD1 (5 bases). Sequenced sample: peripheral blood. Here the CDR3 DNA reads TGTGCCAGCAATGGAGGGGTAGGTCAGCCCCAGCATTTT. Translating gives CASNGGVGQPQHF.